One T cell receptor beta chain is described in this entry. The antigen remains undetermined. These data belong to a study of graft-versus-host responses after intestinal transplantation. Study-wide background: In this cohort, recipients had multivisceral, liver-intestinal, or isolated intestinal transplants. For around 3 years after anti-thymocyte globulin induction, all recipients took tacrolimus and steroids.

The V and J ends lost 4 bases and 3 bases, in that order; junction bases with no gene match: 9. This CDR3 has 16 amino acids. From germline, CDR1 is SGHNT and CDR2 YYREEE (reference sequence). Using immunoSEQ multiplex PCR, the repertoire was profiled, and TCRdb retains in-frame clones only, with some absent. Of about 120,000 clones in the sample, approximately 90% were seen once. The study's findings and limits: Allografts carried high graft-versus-host to host-versus-graft clonal ratios in patients having graft-donor T cell macrochimerism. Detection of GvH clones occurred in recipient marrow, and some had their first appearance in ileum or blood.

This clonotype was sampled from a human donor who received an intestinal transplant. The V gene is TRBV5-4, the J gene TRBJ2-5; 10 positions agree with TRBD2. Material: unstimulated CD4+ T cells sorted from spleen or lymph node cells, obtained before intestinal transplant. The CDR3 DNA reads as TGTGCCAGCAGCGTGGAAAGCGGGGGGGGAGAAGAGACCCAGTACTTC. Translating it yields CASSVESGGGEETQYF.